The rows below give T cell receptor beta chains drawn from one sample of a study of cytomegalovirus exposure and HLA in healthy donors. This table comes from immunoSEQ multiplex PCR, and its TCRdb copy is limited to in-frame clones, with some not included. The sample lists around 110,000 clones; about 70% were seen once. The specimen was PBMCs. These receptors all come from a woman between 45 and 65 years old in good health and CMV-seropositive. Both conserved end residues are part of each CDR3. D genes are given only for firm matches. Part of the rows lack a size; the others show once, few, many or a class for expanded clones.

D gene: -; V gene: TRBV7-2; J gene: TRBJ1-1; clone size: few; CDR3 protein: CASGGQGTEAFF; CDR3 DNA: TGTGCCAGCGGGGGCCAGGGAACTGAAGCTTTCTTT
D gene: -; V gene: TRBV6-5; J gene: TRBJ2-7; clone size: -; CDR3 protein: CASSLAGVYEQYF; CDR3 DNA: TGTGCCAGCAGTTTGGCAGGGGTATACGAGCAGTACTTC
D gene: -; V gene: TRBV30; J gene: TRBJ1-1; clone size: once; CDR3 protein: CAWSVGGRLEAFF; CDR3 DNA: TGTGCCTGGAGTGTAGGGGGAAGGCTTGAAGCTTTCTTT
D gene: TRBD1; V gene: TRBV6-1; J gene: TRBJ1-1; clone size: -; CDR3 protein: CASSERVGTGWSTEAFF; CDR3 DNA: TGTGCCAGCAGTGAACGAGTAGGGACAGGATGGAGCACTGAAGCTTTCTTT
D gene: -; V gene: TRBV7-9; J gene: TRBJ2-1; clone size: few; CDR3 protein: CASSLFAADEQFF; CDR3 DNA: TGTGCCAGCAGCTTATTCGCAGCGGACGAGCAGTTCTTC
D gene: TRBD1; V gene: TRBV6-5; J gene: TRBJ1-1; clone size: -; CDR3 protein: CATIGDRNTEAFF; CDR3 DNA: TGTGCCACCATAGGGGACAGGAACACTGAAGCTTTCTTT
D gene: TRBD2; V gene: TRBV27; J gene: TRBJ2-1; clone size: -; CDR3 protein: CASRLLAGDGNEQFF; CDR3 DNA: TGTGCCAGCAGACTGCTAGCGGGGGATGGGAATGAGCAGTTCTTC
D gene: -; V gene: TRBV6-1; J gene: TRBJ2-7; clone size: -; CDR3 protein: CASSVQGFAYEQYF; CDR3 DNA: TGTGCCAGCAGTGTCCAGGGATTCGCCTACGAGCAGTACTTC
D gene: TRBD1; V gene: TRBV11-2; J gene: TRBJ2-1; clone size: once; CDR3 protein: CASRSLDRVNEQFF; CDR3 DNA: TGTGCCAGCAGATCCCTGGACAGGGTTAATGAGCAGTTCTTC
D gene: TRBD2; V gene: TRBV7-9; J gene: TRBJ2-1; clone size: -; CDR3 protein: CASSLFSGGSYASYNEQFF; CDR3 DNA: TGTGCCAGCAGCCTCTTTAGCGGGGGATCTTACGCTTCCTACAATGAGCAGTTCTTC